Listed here is a single T cell receptor beta chain. The antigen remains undetermined. Trimming removed 3 bases at V and 4 bases at J, with 12 bases between. This CDR3 region has 15 residues. Per the germline V gene, CDR1 is WNHNN and CDR2 is SYGVQD (reference sequence). Clones were sequenced by immunoSEQ multiplex PCR, and TCRdb holds only the in-frame ones, with some missing. The sample has 20,000 to 30,000 clones; approximately 85% are singletons. The data belong to a study of T cells in narcolepsy. Findings and caveats of the study: In some patient and control memory CD4+ samples, autoreactive clones were absent. Reportedly, autoreactive clonotypes were serially detected in patients' blood but not controls'. Autoreactive HCRT-specific and TRIB2-specific clonotypes were marked in same-patient CSF-versus-blood CD4+ comparisons.

The chain uses TRBV10-1 and TRBJ1-4; tentatively, D is TRBD1 (6 bases). The material sequenced was memory (CD45RA-) CD4+ T cells from blood. The origin of this receptor is a human donor in good health. In nucleotides, the CDR3 is TGCGCCAGCAGTGAAGGGGGGGGGCTTAATGAAAAACTGTTTTTT. Translating gives CASSEGGGLNEKLFF.